The 28 T cell receptor beta chains presented below share a single source sample, sequenced in a study of blood T cells in healthy people across ages. A sample-barcoded 5' primer and a J-beta primer mix were used in a second PCR of roughly 7 to 12 cycles. In TCRdb, the 5' RACE reads were re-called with MiXCR into one record per CDR3 protein. In the table there are roughly 2 million distinct CDR3 sequences, around half of which are singletons. Sequenced: blood. The receptors originated from a woman in her thirties or forties in good health.

Here the CDR3 reads CASSQEVSRVYEQYF. CDR3 DNA sequence: TGCGCCAGCAGCCAAGAGGTGAGCAGGGTATACGAGCAGTACTTC. The V call is TRBV4-3, the J call TRBJ2-7, with D perhaps TRBD1 (5 bases). Germline V gives CDR1 LGHNA, CDR2 YSLEER. The CDR3 extends over 15 amino acids. Between the trimmed V and J ends, which lost 0 bases and 4 bases, there was a span of 13 bases.

This clonotype was seen a few times. The J gene is TRBJ2-2, the V gene TRBV28; the D gene is possibly TRBD2 (6 bases). CDR1 is MDHEN and CDR2 is SYDVKM in the germline V gene. The CDR3 loop spans 14 amino acids. V was clipped by 1 base and J by 7 bases, with 10 bases between them. The DNA of the CDR3 is TGTGCCAGCAGTTTATCCCGGGGGATCGGGGAGCTGTTTTTT. It codes for CASSLSRGIGELFF.

This clonotype was counted at least ten times. J is TRBJ2-7 and V is TRBV12-3 or TRBV12-4; 7 bases match TRBD1. The CDR3 length is 14 residues. The ends lost 10 bases at V and 5 bases at J; junction bases unmatched: 14. The CDR3 DNA follows: TGTGCCACCCGCAGAACAGGGGAAAAGAACGAGCAGTACTTC. Its protein product is CATRRTGEKNEQYF.

The chain recombines TRBV7-2 with TRBJ2-7; 7 nucleotides match TRBD2. The DNA end lines up better with TRBJ2-5; the J call may be wrong. Germline loops: CDR1 SGHTA, CDR2 FQGNSA. This CDR3 contains 15 residues. CDR3 loop: CASSKSLAERETQYF. Here the CDR3 DNA reads TGTGCCAGCAGTAAGAGCCTAGCGGAGCGGGAGACCCAGTACTTC.

The rearrangement links TRBV16 to TRBJ2-7, with 7 bases aligning to TRBD1. There are 14 residues in the CDR3. Germline CDR1 and CDR2: KGHSY and FQNENV. With 0 bases clipped from V and 3 bases from J, the junction kept 2 bases outside the gene matches. The CDR3 is CASSQSPGGYEQYF. In nucleotides, the CDR3 is TGTGCCAGCAGCCAATCTCCAGGGGGCTACGAGCAGTACTTC.

The V gene is TRBV20-1, the J gene TRBJ2-3, with 10 bases that match TRBD2. Germline CDR1 is DFQATT and CDR2 is SNEGSKA (reference sequence). The length of the CDR3 is 15 residues. With 2 bases clipped from V and 0 bases from J, the junction kept 2 bases outside the gene matches. CDR3 loop: CSARLAGDSTDTQYF. In DNA form, the CDR3 reads TGCAGTGCTAGACTAGCGGGGGATAGCACAGATACGCAGTATTTT.

The CDR3 reads CASSSIGQETQFF. The CDR3 DNA reads as TGTGCCAGCAGCTCTATCGGTCAAGAGACCCAGTTCTTC. The genes are TRBV7-3 and TRBJ2-1; D not certain. Germline V gene data show CDR1 as SGHTA and CDR2 as FQGTGA. The CDR3 is 13 residues long. V was trimmed by 4 bases and J by 13 bases, leaving 17 bases between them.

The chain couples TRBV14 to TRBJ1-6; a possible D gene is TRBD1 (5 bases). Germline-derived CDR1 and CDR2 are SGHDN and FVKESK. Trimming pared 5 bases from V and 4 bases from J, leaving 12 bases between. This CDR3 region has 15 residues. The CDR3 region has the DNA TGTGCCAGCAGCGCCCCCGGGACTTATAATTCACCCCTCCACTTT. Translating it yields CASSAPGTYNSPLHF.

The chain is built from TRBV28 and TRBJ2-1, with 7 nucleotides matching TRBD1. The CDR3 is 12 residues long. V lost 5 bases to trimming and J lost 14 bases; unmatched junction nucleotides: 9. CDR1 is MDHEN, CDR2 SYDVKM, per germline. This CDR3 is CASSRDRVTKFF. For the CDR3, the DNA is TGTGCCAGCAGTCGCGACAGGGTAACAAAGTTCTTC. Variable domain in full (rest from reference TRBV28 and TRBJ2-1): DVKVTQSSRYLVKRTGEKVFLECVQDMDHENMFWYRQDPGLGLRLIYFSYDVKMKEKGDIPEGYSVSREKKERFSLILESASTNQTSMYLCASSRDRVTKFFGPGTRLTVL.

The V gene is TRBV5-1, the J gene TRBJ2-4; 8 bases match TRBD1. The DNA end favors TRBJ2-7, so the J call may be wrong. The CDR3 has 13 residues. Germline V lookup: CDR1 SGHRS, CDR2 YFSETQ. In DNA, the CDR3 is TGCGCCAGCAGCTCCGCTGACAGGGGCGAGCAGTACTTC. It encodes CASSSADRGEQYF.

This clonotype was detected only a few times. This sequence joins TRBV6-6 and TRBJ1-1; weak D call: TRBD1 (5 bases). The CDR3 consists of 12 residues. V lost 4 bases to trimming and J lost 5 bases, with 8 bases between them. CDR1 is MNHNY, CDR2 SVGAGI, per germline (reference sequence). CDR3 nucleotide sequence: TGTGCCAGCAGTTTGGGACTGACTGAAGCTTTCTTT. This gives the protein CASSLGLTEAFF.

V is TRBV11-2 and J is TRBJ2-3; D perhaps matches TRBD2 (7 bases). Trimming stripped 3 bases from V and 2 bases from J, with 12 bases between. The CDR3 covers 15 residues. CDR1 is SGHAT, CDR2 FQNNGV, per germline. The CDR3 nucleotides read TGTGCCAGCAGCTTCGAGGGGGGGGTCACAGATACGCAGTATTTT. Its translation: CASSFEGGVTDTQYF.

The rearrangement joins TRBV4-1 to TRBJ2-3, with TRBD1 as a possible D gene (5 bases). Trimming removed 4 bases from V and 0 bases from J, with 14 bases in between. This CDR3 has 16 residues. The germline V gene has CDR1 MGHRA and CDR2 YSYEKL. The CDR3 DNA is TGCGCCAGCAGCCGAGACACAGGTGGAAGCACAGATACGCAGTATTTT. Translation: CASSRDTGGSTDTQYF.

This chain uses TRBV20-1 with TRBJ1-2, with D maybe TRBD1 (5 bases). Germline V CDR1 and CDR2: DFQATT, SNEGSKA (reference sequence). The CDR3 loop spans 16 amino acids. The V gene lost 6 bases and the J gene lost 4 bases, with 24 bases spanning the gap. As DNA, the CDR3 is TGCAGTGCCGCCGGGAGGGACGTACGGGGCGGCTATGGCTACACCTTC. It encodes CSAAGRDVRGGYGYTF.

This clonotype was seen ten or more times. The CDR3 region is CASSLGTSWETQYF. In DNA form, the CDR3 reads TGTGCCAGCAGCTTAGGGACTAGCTGGGAGACCCAGTACTTC. This chain joins TRBV7-2 and TRBJ2-5; TRBD2 agrees at 8 bases. The CDR3 length is 14 residues. Germline-derived CDR1 and CDR2 are SGHTA and FQGNSA. V lost 1 base and J lost 5; bases outside the gene matches: 3.

The chain employs TRBV20-1 and TRBJ2-7; 8 positions match TRBD2. V shed 5 bases and J 3 bases; nucleotides not matched to a gene: 12. The CDR3 spans 15 residues. Germline CDR1 is DFQATT and CDR2 is SNEGSKA (reference sequence). The CDR3 reads CSAPQPLAGNYEQYF. The CDR3 nucleotides read TGCAGTGCTCCCCAGCCCTTAGCGGGGAACTACGAGCAGTACTTC.

This clonotype was seen a few times. The chain uses TRBV7-8 and TRBJ2-7; 8 bases map to TRBD2. The ends lost 3 bases at V and 9 bases at J; junction bases unmatched: 10. CDR3 length equals 14 residues. Per germline, CDR1 SGHVS and CDR2 FQNEAQ. CDR3 nucleotide sequence: TGTGCCAGCAGCTTTAGCGGGGTGAACCCTCGGCAGTACTTC. Amino acids: CASSFSGVNPRQYF.

This clonotype was found a few times. The V and J genes are TRBV28 and TRBJ2-1, with a tentative D call TRBD2 (7 bases). V lost 4 bases and J lost 2, with 15 bases in between. This CDR3 has 16 residues. CDR1 and CDR2 from the germline V gene are MDHEN and SYDVKM. The DNA of the CDR3 is TGTGCCAGCAGTTCTTCAAAGGGGGGGACCTACAATGAGCAGTTCTTC. It translates to CASSSSKGGTYNEQFF.

This clonotype appeared a few times. This chain connects TRBV7-2 to TRBJ2-5; the match to TRBD2 covers 11 bases. The trim removed 3 bases at V and 5 bases at J, leaving 5 bases unmatched. In germline, CDR1 is SGHTA, CDR2 FQGNSA. The CDR3 runs to 15 residues. The CDR3 DNA follows: TGTGCCAGCAGCTTTGTAGCGGGGGGGCGGGAGACCCAGTACTTC. Amino acids: CASSFVAGGRETQYF.

The CDR3 nucleotides are TGCGCCAGCAGCCAAGAGGTGCTTGGCTATGGCTACACCTTC. This sequence encodes CASSQEVLGYGYTF. The rearrangement joins TRBV4-3 to TRBJ1-2; D unresolved. The CDR3 is 14 amino acids. Between the trimmed V and J ends, which lost 0 bases and 4 bases, there was a span of 9 bases. Germline V lookup: CDR1 LGHNA, CDR2 YSLEER.

This clonotype appeared a few times. The chain employs TRBV6-1 and TRBJ1-2; D might be TRBD1 (5 bases). The CDR3 has 13 amino acids. V gave up 0 bases and J gave up 8 bases, with 10 bases separating them. The germline V gene has CDR1 MNHNS and CDR2 SASEGT. The CDR3 loop is CASSEAEGEGYTF. CDR3 coding DNA: TGTGCCAGCAGTGAAGCCGAAGGGGAAGGCTACACCTTC.

The rearrangement joins TRBV6-5 to TRBJ2-3, with no clear D. V was shortened by 5 bases and J by 4 bases, with 19 bases between the two germline ends. The CDR3 totals 16 residues. Germline V gene lookup returns CDR1 MNHEY and CDR2 SVGAGI. The CDR3 loop is CASSLTPVGRADTQYF. In DNA form, the CDR3 reads TGTGCCAGCAGTCTTACTCCGGTAGGAAGGGCAGATACGCAGTATTTT.

Only a few counts were recorded for this clonotype. The gene calls are TRBV27 and TRBJ2-6; TRBD1 agrees at 7 bases. CDR1 and CDR2 (germline): MNHEY, SMNVEV (reference sequence). The CDR3 runs to 17 residues. After removal of 8 bases from V and 0 bases from J, the junction contained 10 bases not matched to a gene. In DNA form, the CDR3 reads TGTGCCAGCGGGGGACAGCTCATCGTCTCTGGGGCCAACGTCCTGACTTTC. This gives the protein CASGGQLIVSGANVLTF.

V gene TRBV15 combines with J gene TRBJ2-7; TRBD1 might be the D (5 bases). The V gene lost 0 bases and the J gene lost 3 bases, with 9 bases spanning the gap. The CDR3 runs 14 residues. Germline lookup yields CDR1 LNHNV and CDR2 YYDKDF (reference sequence). The DNA for the CDR3 is TGTGCCACCAGCAGAGATCGACAGAACTACGAGCAGTACTTC. Translating it yields CATSRDRQNYEQYF.

The chain links TRBV20-1 to TRBJ1-2; D may be TRBD1 (6 bases). V was cut by 5 bases and J by 4 bases, with 14 bases left in between. CDR3 size: 13 residues. Germline values: CDR1 DFQATT, CDR2 SNEGSKA (reference sequence). DNA of the CDR3: TGCAGTGCTCCGCCGGGGGGCCCCTATGGCTACACCTTC. It codes for CSAPPGGPYGYTF.

This chain links TRBV12-3 or TRBV12-4 with TRBJ1-6; 10 bases align to TRBD1. The CDR3 has 15 residues. With V trimmed by 1 base and J by 9 bases, 3 bases remained unmatched. CDR3 protein: CASSLEGTGVSPLHF. The CDR3 DNA sequence: TGTGCCAGCAGTTTAGAGGGGACAGGGGTTTCACCCCTCCACTTT.

This clonotype was observed a handful of times. The rearrangement links TRBV7-2 to TRBJ2-7; unclear D gene. Germline V CDR1 and CDR2: SGHTA, FQGNSA. V dropped 7 bases and J dropped 0 bases, with 16 bases sitting between them. There are 15 residues in the CDR3. The CDR3 loop reads CASTQGGLFSYEQYF. In nucleotides, the CDR3 is TGTGCCAGCACCCAAGGTGGTCTTTTCTCCTACGAGCAGTACTTC.

This chain uses TRBV28 with TRBJ2-4, with D possibly matching TRBD1 (6 bases). CDR1 and CDR2 from the germline V gene are MDHEN and SYDVKM. V shed 5 bases and J shed 0 bases, with 17 bases lying between them. The CDR3 runs to 17 residues. DNA of the CDR3: TGTGCCAGCAGTACCACCCGACAGGTCTTAGCCAAAAACATTCAGTACTTC. It is translated as CASSTTRQVLAKNIQYF.